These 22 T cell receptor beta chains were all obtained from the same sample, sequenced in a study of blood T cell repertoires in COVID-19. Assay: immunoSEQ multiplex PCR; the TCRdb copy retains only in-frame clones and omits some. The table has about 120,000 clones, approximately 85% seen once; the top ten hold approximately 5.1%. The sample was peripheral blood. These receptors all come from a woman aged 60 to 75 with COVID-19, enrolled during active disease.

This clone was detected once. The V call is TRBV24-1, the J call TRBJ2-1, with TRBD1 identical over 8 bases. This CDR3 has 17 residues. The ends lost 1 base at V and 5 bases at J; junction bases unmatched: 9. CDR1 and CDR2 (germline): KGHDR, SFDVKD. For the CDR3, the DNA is TGTGCCACCAGTGATTTACGACAGGGGCCCTTAAACAATGAGCAGTTCTTC. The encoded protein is CATSDLRQGPLNNEQFF.

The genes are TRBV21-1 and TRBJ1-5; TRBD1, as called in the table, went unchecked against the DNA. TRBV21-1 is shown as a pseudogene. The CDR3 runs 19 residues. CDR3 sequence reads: CASSPRTGGVQGVSQPQHF. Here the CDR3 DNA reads TGTGCCAGCAGCCCTAGGACAGGGGGCGTCCAGGGGGTGTCTCAGCCCCAGCATTTT.

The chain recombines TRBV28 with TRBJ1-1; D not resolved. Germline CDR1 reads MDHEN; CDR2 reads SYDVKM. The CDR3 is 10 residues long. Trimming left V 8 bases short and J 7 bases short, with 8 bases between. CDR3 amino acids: CASGRDEAFF. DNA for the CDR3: TGTGCCAGCGGTCGAGATGAAGCTTTCTTT.

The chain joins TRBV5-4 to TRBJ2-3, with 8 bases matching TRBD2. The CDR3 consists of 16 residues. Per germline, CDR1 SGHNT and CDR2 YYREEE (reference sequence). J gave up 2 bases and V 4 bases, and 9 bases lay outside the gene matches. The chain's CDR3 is CASSPPLAGITDTQYF. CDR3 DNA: TGTGCCAGCAGCCCCCCTTTAGCGGGGATCACAGATACGCAGTATTTT. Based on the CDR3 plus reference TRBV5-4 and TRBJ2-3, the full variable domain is ETGVTQSPTHLIKTRGQQVTLRCSSQSGHNTVSWYQQALGQGPQFIFQYYREEENGRGNFPPRFSGLQFPNYSSELNVNALELDDSALYLCASSPPLAGITDTQYFGPGTRLTVL.

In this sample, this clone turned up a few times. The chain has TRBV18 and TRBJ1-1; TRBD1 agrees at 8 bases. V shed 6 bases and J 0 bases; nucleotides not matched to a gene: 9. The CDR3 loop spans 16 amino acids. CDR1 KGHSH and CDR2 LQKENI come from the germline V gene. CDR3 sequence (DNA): TGTGCCAGCTCTCTCCAACAGGGGGAGTTGAACACTGAAGCTTTCTTT. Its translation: CASSLQQGELNTEAFF.

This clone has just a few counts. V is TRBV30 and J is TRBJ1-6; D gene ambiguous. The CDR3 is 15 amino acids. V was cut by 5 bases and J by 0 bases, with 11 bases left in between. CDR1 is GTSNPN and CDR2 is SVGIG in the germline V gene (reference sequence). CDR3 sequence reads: CAWQDKSSYNSPLHF. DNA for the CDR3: TGTGCCTGGCAAGACAAGAGCTCCTATAATTCACCCCTCCACTTT.

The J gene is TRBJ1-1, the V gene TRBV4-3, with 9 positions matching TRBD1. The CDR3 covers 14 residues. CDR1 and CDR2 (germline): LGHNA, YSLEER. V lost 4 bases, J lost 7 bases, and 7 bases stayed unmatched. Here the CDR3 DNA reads TGCGCCAGCAGCCGCTCGGGACAGGGCCTTGAAGCTTTCTTT. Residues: CASSRSGQGLEAFF.

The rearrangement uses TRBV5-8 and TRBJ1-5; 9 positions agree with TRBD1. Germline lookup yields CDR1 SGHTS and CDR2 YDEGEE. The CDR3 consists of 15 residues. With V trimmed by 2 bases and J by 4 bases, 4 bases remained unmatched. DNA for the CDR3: TGTGCCAGCAGCTTATGGACAGGGGTGAATCAGCCCCAGCATTTT. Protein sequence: CASSLWTGVNQPQHF. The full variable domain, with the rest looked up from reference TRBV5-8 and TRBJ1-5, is EAGVTQSPTHLIKTRGQQATLRCSPISGHTSVYWYQQALGLGLQFLLWYDEGEERNRGNFPPRFSGRQFPNYSSELNVNALELEDSALYLCASSLWTGVNQPQHFGDGTRLSIL.

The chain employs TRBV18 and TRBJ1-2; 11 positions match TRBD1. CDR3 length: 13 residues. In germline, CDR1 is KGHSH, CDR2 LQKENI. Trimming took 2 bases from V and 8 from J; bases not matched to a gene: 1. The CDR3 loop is CASSPGTGGGYTF. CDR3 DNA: TGTGCCAGCTCACCAGGGACAGGGGGAGGCTACACCTTC.

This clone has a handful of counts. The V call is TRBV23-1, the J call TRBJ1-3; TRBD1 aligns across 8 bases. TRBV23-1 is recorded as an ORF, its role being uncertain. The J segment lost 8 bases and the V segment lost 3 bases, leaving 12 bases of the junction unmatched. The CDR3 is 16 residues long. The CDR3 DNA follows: TGCGCCAGCAGTCATTTGGGGACAGGAGAAATCCACACCATATATTTT. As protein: CASSHLGTGEIHTIYF.

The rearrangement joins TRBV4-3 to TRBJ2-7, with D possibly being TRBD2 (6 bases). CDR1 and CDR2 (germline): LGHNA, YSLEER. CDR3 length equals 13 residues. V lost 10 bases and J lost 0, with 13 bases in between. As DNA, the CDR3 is TGCGCCACTCGGGACGGGAGCTCCTACGAGCAGTACTTC. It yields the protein CATRDGSSYEQYF.

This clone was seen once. CDR3 nucleotide sequence: TGCGCCAGCAGTGAGTCGAGACAGGGCTTAGATACGCAGTATTTT. It specifies CASSESRQGLDTQYF. The chain recombines TRBV10-1 with TRBJ2-3; TRBD1 agrees at 7 bases. V shed 0 bases, J shed 5 bases, and the junction held 5 bases outside the gene matches. Germline CDR1 is WNHNN and CDR2 is SYGVQD (reference sequence). The CDR3 contains 15 residues.

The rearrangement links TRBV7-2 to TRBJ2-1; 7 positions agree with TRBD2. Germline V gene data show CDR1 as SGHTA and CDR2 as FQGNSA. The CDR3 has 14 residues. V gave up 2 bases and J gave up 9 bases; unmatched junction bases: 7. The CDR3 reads CASSLLWGGFEQFF. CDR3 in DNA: TGTGCCAGCAGCTTACTCTGGGGGGGATTTGAGCAGTTCTTC.

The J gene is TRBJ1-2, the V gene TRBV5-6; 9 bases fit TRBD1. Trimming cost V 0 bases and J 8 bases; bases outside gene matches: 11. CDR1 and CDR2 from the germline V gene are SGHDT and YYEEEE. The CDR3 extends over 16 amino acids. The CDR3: CASSLGVQGAVQGYTF. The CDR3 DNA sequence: TGTGCCAGCAGCTTGGGGGTACAGGGGGCAGTGCAAGGCTACACCTTC.

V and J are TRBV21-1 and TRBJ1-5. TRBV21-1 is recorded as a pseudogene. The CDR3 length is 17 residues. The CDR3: CASSKGVGEGGNQPQHF. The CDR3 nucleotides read TGTGCCAGCAGCAAAGGGGTGGGAGAAGGAGGCAATCAGCCCCAGCATTTT.

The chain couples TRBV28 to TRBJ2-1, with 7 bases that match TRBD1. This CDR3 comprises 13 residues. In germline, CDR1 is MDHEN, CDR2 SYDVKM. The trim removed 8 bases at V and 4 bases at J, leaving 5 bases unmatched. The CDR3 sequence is CASGPTGYNEQFF. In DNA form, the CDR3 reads TGTGCCAGCGGCCCGACAGGGTACAATGAGCAGTTCTTC.

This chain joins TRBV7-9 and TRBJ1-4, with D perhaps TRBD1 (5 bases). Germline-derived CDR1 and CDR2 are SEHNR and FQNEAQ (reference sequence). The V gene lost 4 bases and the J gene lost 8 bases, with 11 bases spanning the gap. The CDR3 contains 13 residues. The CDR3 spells CASSSQVGEKLFF. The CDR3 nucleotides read TGTGCCAGCAGCTCACAGGTTGGGGAAAAACTGTTTTTT.

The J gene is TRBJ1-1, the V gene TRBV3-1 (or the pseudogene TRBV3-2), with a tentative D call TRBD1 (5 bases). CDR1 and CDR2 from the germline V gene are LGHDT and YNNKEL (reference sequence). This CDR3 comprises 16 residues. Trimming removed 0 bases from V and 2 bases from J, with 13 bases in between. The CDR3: CASSQESTGVNTEAFF. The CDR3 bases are TGTGCCAGCAGCCAAGAAAGTACAGGCGTCAACACTGAAGCTTTCTTT.

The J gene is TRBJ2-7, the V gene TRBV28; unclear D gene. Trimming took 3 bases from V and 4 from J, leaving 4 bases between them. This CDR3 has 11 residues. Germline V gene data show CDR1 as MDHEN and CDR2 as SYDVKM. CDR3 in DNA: TGTGCCAGCAGTTTCGGGTACGAGCAGTACTTC. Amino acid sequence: CASSFGYEQYF.

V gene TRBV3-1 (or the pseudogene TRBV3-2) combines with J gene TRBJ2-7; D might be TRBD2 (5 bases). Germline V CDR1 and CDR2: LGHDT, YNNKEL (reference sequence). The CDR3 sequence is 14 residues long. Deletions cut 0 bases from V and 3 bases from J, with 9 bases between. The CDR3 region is CASSQEYRGYEQYF. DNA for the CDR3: TGTGCCAGCAGCCAAGAATATCGGGGCTACGAGCAGTACTTC.

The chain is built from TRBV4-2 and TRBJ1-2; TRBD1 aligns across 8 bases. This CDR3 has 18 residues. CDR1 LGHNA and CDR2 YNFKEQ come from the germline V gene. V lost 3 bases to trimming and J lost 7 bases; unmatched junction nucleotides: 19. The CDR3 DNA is TGTGCCAGCAGCCACTCCGGACAGGGTCTCGGCCGGGCCCTTGGCTACACCTTC. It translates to CASSHSGQGLGRALGYTF.

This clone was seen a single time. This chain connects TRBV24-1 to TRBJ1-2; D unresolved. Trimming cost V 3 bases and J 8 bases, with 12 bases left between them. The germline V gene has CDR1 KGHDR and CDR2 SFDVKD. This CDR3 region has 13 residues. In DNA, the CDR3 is TGTGCCACCAGTGATCTCGACACCCAGGGCTACACCTTC. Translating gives CATSDLDTQGYTF.